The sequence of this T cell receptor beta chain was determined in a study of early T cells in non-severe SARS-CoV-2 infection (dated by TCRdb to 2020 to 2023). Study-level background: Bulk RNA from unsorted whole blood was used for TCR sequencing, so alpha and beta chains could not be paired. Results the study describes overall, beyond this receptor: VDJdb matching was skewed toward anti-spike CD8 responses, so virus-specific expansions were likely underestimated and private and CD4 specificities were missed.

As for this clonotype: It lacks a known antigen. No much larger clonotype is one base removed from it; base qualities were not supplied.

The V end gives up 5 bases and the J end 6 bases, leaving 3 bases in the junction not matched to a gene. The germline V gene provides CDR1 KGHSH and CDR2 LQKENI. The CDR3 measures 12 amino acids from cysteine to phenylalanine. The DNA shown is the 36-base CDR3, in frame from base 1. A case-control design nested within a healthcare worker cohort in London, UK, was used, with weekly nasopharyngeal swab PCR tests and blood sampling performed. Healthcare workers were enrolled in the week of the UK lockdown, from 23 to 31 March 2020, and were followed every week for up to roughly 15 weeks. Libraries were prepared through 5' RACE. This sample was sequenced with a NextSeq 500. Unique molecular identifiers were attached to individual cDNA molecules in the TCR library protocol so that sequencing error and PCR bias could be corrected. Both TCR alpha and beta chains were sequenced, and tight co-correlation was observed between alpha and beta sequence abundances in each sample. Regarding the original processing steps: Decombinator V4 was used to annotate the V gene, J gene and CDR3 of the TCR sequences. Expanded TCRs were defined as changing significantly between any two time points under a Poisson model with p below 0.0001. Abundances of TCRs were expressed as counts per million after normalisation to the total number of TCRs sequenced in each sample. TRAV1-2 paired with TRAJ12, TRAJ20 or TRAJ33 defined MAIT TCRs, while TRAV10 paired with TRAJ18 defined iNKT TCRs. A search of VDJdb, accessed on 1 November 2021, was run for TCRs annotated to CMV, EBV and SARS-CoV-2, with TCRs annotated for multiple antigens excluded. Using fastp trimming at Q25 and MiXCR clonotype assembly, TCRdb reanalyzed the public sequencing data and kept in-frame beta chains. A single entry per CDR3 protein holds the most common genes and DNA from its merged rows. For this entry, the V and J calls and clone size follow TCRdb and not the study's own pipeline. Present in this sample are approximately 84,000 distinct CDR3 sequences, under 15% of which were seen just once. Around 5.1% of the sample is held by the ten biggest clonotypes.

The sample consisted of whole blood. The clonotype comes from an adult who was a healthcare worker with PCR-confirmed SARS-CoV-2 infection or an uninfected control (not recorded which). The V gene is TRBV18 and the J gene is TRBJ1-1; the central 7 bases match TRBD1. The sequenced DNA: TGTGCCAGCTCAGAGGGACAGCCTGAAGCTTTCTTT. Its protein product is CASSEGQPEAFF. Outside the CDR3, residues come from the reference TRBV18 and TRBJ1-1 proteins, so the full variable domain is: NAGVMQNPRHLVRRRGQEARLRCSPMKGHSHVYWYRQLPEEGLKFMVYLQKENIIDESGMPKERFSAEFPKEGPSILRIQQVVRGDSAAYFCASSEGQPEAFFGQGTRLTVV.